This T cell receptor (beta chain) stems from a study of Ad26.COV2.S vaccination and SARS-CoV-2 variants. Study-level background: Ad26.COV2.S was injected intramuscularly once or twice, 56 days apart.

V was shortened by 11 bases and J by 5 bases, with 15 bases between the two germline ends. This CDR3 has 12 residues. Treatment denoted: some 20 received Ad26.COV2.S at low or high dose, single or two shots; about 5 received placebo; per-sample allocation not given. The study sampled participants on day 63 after the first vaccine or placebo injection. Ad26 vector vaccine expressed Wuhan-strain SARS-CoV-2 spike. Concerning this clone itself: Its antigen is still unknown.

Only in-frame clones appear in the TCRdb table, and some are missing; sequencing was by immunoSEQ multiplex PCR. The sample contains about 680,000 clones, roughly 90% of which appear only once. Notes on the study in general: Individuals receiving vaccine had higher spike-specific TCR breadth than placebo recipients did.

The material was peripheral blood, obtained in a trial of Ad26.COV2.S vaccine versus placebo. This clonotype was sampled from a person aged 18 to 59 who received the Ad26.COV2.S COVID-19 vaccine or a placebo. The chain joins TRBV12-3 or TRBV12-4 to TRBJ1-2, with D perhaps TRBD1 (6 bases). The CDR3 DNA reads TGTGCCGTACAGGGCCGGTGGTATGGCTACACCTTC. Protein product: CAVQGRWYGYTF.